These 20 T cell receptor beta chains share one sample of origin, sequenced in a study of blood T cells in healthy people across ages. A second PCR of roughly 7 to 11 cycles used a sample-barcoded 5' primer and a J-beta primer mix. TCRdb called the 5' RACE reads again in MiXCR, with one record for every CDR3 protein. The sample consists of around 870,000 distinct CDR3 sequences, about 28% of them appearing once. Source material: blood. These receptors originate from an elderly woman in good health.

The V gene is TRBV15, the J gene TRBJ2-5, with no clear D. V lost 1 base and J lost 4, with 7 bases in between. Looked up from germline, CDR1 is LNHNV and CDR2 is YYDKDF (reference sequence). This CDR3 comprises 13 residues. CDR3 DNA sequence: TGTGCCACCAGCAGAGGCGAATCAGAGACCCAGTACTTC. Its translation is CATSRGESETQYF.

The genes are TRBV20-1 and TRBJ1-2; tentative D call: TRBD1 (6 bases). The CDR3 runs to 12 residues. Between the trimmed V and J ends, which lost 3 bases and 6 bases, there was a span of 11 bases. Looked up from germline, CDR1 is DFQATT and CDR2 is SNEGSKA (reference sequence). The CDR3 is CSAREQGHGYTF. CDR3 DNA: TGCAGTGCTAGGGAACAGGGCCATGGCTACACCTTC.

This clonotype was recorded at least ten times. The CDR3 loop reads CASSVGTWTPFNEQFF. Written as DNA, the CDR3 is TGTGCCAGCAGCGTGGGTACTTGGACGCCCTTCAATGAGCAGTTCTTC. The J gene is TRBJ2-1, the V gene TRBV9; D gene ambiguous. This CDR3 comprises 16 residues. Trimming left V 2 bases short and J 6 bases short, with 18 bases between. Germline loops: CDR1 SGDLS, CDR2 YYNGEE.

V is TRBV5-1 and J is TRBJ2-5, with D possibly matching TRBD1 (5 bases). CDR3 length: 17 amino acids. Looked up from germline, CDR1 is SGHRS and CDR2 is YFSETQ. Trimming left V 5 bases short and J 5 bases short, with 25 bases between. The CDR3 is CASRRGLGDSNRETQYF. DNA for the CDR3: TGCGCCAGCAGAAGGGGTCTAGGTGACAGCAACCGGGAGACCCAGTACTTC.

Only a few counts were recorded for this clonotype. It may be a read error: a sequence one base away is much more abundant. V is TRBV2 and J is TRBJ1-2; tentative D call: TRBD1 (5 bases). The CDR3 loop spans 12 amino acids. Germline values: CDR1 SNHLY, CDR2 FYNNEI. V was shortened by 11 bases and J by 8 bases, with 18 bases between the two germline ends. Here the CDR3 DNA reads TGTGCCCTAGACAGTTCTGTGGGGGGCTACACCTTC. Its translation: CALDSSVGGYTF.

Remarks on this clonotype: One junction end does not reproduce the germline sequence, and a read error may be involved. The gene calls are TRBV19 and TRBJ2-7; maybe TRBD2 (5 bases). This CDR3 contains 13 residues. Germline V lookup: CDR1 LNHDA, CDR2 SQIVND (reference sequence). CDR3 loop: CARSITEAGEQYF. The CDR3 DNA sequence: TGTGCCAGGAGTATAACCGAGGCGGGCGAGCAGTACTTC.

This clonotype was seen a handful of times. The chain links TRBV7-8 to TRBJ2-3; D gene ambiguous. V was cut by 0 bases and J by 4 bases, with 8 bases left in between. In germline, CDR1 is SGHVS, CDR2 FQNEAQ. The CDR3 contains 14 residues. The CDR3 loop is CASSLAIGADTQYF. The CDR3 DNA follows: TGTGCCAGCAGCTTAGCGATCGGTGCAGATACGCAGTATTTT.

The chain uses TRBV2 and TRBJ2-5; D remains unclear. Germline loops: CDR1 SNHLY, CDR2 FYNNEI. Trimming cost V 3 bases and J 2 bases, with 13 bases left between them. The CDR3 extends over 15 amino acids. In nucleotides, the CDR3 is TGTGCCAGCAGTGACCCTTTTAGCATACAAGAGACCCAGTACTTC. Its translation is CASSDPFSIQETQYF.

A word on this clonotype: This may be a read error, as it is one base from a much larger clone. The chain uses TRBV9 and TRBJ2-1; D is uncertain. CDR1 is SGDLS and CDR2 is YYNGEE in the germline V gene. The CDR3 is 15 residues long. V was clipped by 0 bases and J by 5 bases, with 12 bases between them. The CDR3, as DNA: TGTGCCAGCAGCGTAGAGGGTGGGCGGCACAATGAGCAGTTCTTC. This encodes CASSVEGGRHNEQFF. Using reference TRBV9 and TRBJ2-1 for the parts outside the CDR3, the full variable domain is DSGVTQTPKHLITATGQRVTLRCSPRSGDLSVYWYQQSLDQGLQFLIQYYNGEERAKGNILERFSAQQFPDLHSELNLSSLELGDSALYFCASSVEGGRHNEQFFGPGTRLTVL.

The chain links TRBV6-2 or TRBV6-3 to TRBJ1-6; D remains unclear. Germline CDR1 MNHEY, CDR2 SVGEGT. This CDR3 has 13 residues. The V and J ends lost 10 bases and 6 bases respectively, with 13 bases between them. CDR3 coding DNA: TGTGCCACCCGGTGGGCGGTTAATTCACCCCTCCACTTT. Translated, it gives CATRWAVNSPLHF.

About this clonotype: This sequence may be a read error, since a much larger clone differs from it by one base. V usage is TRBV7-2 and J usage is TRBJ2-1, with a tentative D call TRBD1 (5 bases). V lost 5 bases and J 5 bases, leaving 16 bases between the germline ends. CDR1 and CDR2 from the germline V gene are SGHTA and FQGNSA. The CDR3 is 15 amino acids. The CDR3, as DNA: TGTGCCAGCAGCCAGGCAGGGCAAGAGCACAATGAGCAGTTCTTC. Translated: CASSQAGQEHNEQFF.

This clonotype has only a few counts. The rearrangement links TRBV20-1 to TRBJ1-1; tentative D call: TRBD1 (6 bases). The length of the CDR3 is 15 residues. Germline loops: CDR1 DFQATT, CDR2 SNEGSKA (reference sequence). V was trimmed by 3 bases and J by 4 bases, leaving 18 bases between them. For the CDR3, the DNA is TGCAGTGCTAGGAAATCGGACAGCCTCAGCACTGAAGCTTTCTTT. This gives the protein CSARKSDSLSTEAFF.

The V call is TRBV12-5, the J call TRBJ2-2; D remains unclear. The V end lost 7 bases, the J end lost 2 bases, and 5 bases lay between the germline ends. This CDR3 has 12 amino acids. CDR1 is LGHNT and CDR2 is FRNRAP in the germline V gene. CDR3 in amino acids: CASAPNTGELFF. Written as DNA, the CDR3 is TGTGCTAGTGCTCCTAACACCGGGGAGCTGTTTTTT.

This clonotype was counted at least ten times. This chain joins TRBV14 and TRBJ2-3, with D unresolved. Trimming took 1 base from V and 7 from J, leaving 6 bases between them. The CDR3 consists of 12 residues. Germline CDR1 and CDR2: SGHDN and FVKESK. CDR3 protein: CASSQVSNTQYF. The CDR3 region has the DNA TGTGCCAGCAGCCAAGTTTCGAATACGCAGTATTTT.

This clonotype was detected only a few times. This may be a read error: a much more frequent sequence differs by one nucleotide. The V and J genes are TRBV7-8 and TRBJ2-5; D is unresolved. The V gene lost 1 base and the J gene lost 9 bases, with 15 bases spanning the gap. The CDR3 covers 14 residues. The germline gives CDR1 SGHVS, CDR2 FQNEAQ. CDR3 sequence reads: CASSLGTVDKAQYF. CDR3 nucleotide sequence: TGTGCCAGCAGCTTAGGGACGGTCGATAAGGCCCAGTACTTC. Supplemented by reference TRBV7-8 and TRBJ2-5, the full variable domain reads GAGVSQSPRYKVAKRGQDVALRCDPISGHVSLFWYQQALGQGPEFLTYFQNEAQLDKSGLPSDRFFAERPEGSVSTLKIQRTQQEDSAVYLCASSLGTVDKAQYFGPGTRLLVL.

This clonotype was seen many times. The chain links TRBV7-7 to TRBJ2-5; possibly TRBD1 for D (6 bases). Germline CDR1 is SSHAT and CDR2 is FNYEAQ (reference sequence). V was clipped by 4 bases and J by 1 base, with 10 bases between them. There are 14 residues in the CDR3. CDR3 nucleotides: TGTGCCAGCAGCTCCCAGGGGAGCCAAGAGACCCAGTACTTC. Protein product: CASSSQGSQETQYF.

This clonotype was picked up a small number of times. J is TRBJ2-2 and V is TRBV11-2; 11 bases map to TRBD2. This CDR3 spans 17 amino acids. From germline, CDR1 is SGHAT and CDR2 FQNNGV. V was clipped by 6 bases and J by 0 bases; unmatched bases: 6. The CDR3: CASRSASGGTNTGELFF. CDR3 DNA sequence: TGTGCCAGCAGGTCTGCTAGCGGGGGGACGAACACCGGGGAGCTGTTTTTT. Full variable domain (rest looked up from reference TRBV11-2 and TRBJ2-2): EAGVAQSPRYKIIEKRQSVAFWCNPISGHATLYWYQQILGQGPKLLIQFQNNGVVDDSQLPKDRFSAERLKGVDSTLKIQPAKLEDSAVYLCASRSASGGTNTGELFFGEGSRLTVL.

The table lists this clonotype with many counts. The chain employs TRBV20-1 and TRBJ2-1, with 9 bases matching TRBD2. J lost 7 bases, V lost 3 bases, and 10 bases had no gene match. Germline loops: CDR1 DFQATT, CDR2 SNEGSKA (reference sequence). This CDR3 spans 15 amino acids. CDR3 nucleotides: TGCAGTGCTAGGGGGGCGGGACTAGCTTTAAATGAGCAGTTCTTC. As protein: CSARGAGLALNEQFF.

V is TRBV28 and J is TRBJ1-5; D possibly corresponds to TRBD1 (5 bases). Germline V lookup: CDR1 MDHEN, CDR2 SYDVKM. The V end lost 4 bases, the J end lost 6 bases, and 16 bases lay between the germline ends. The CDR3 has 15 residues. Here the CDR3 reads CASSWGGTGGQPQHF. Here the CDR3 DNA reads TGTGCCAGCAGTTGGGGCGGAACCGGCGGTCAGCCCCAGCATTTT.

This clonotype was detected ten times or more. The J gene is TRBJ1-2, the V gene TRBV7-2; unclear D gene. This CDR3 has 11 amino acids. Trimming pared 5 bases from V and 10 bases from J, leaving 11 bases between. CDR1 is SGHTA, CDR2 FQGNSA, per germline. CDR3 bases: TGTGCCAGCAGCACATACAGTGACTACACCTTC. Amino acids: CASSTYSDYTF.